Each of the 2 T cell receptor beta chains below was sequenced from the same sample in a study of T cell repertoires in cytomegalovirus infection. MiXCR, applied by TCRdb to the reads, yields one record per CDR3 protein. Among around 740,000 distinct CDR3 sequences listed, 35% were seen once. Sequenced: PBMCs. These receptors all stem from a human donor in good health (CMV status not recorded). Some clones in this sample may be carry-over from other donors' samples.

This chain uses TRBV5-6 with TRBJ2-5; 8 bases line up with TRBD1. The germline V gene encodes CDR1 SGHDT and CDR2 YYEEEE. The CDR3 runs to 16 residues. Trimming cost V 4 bases and J 1 base; bases outside gene matches: 9. CDR3 loop: CASSLRTGTSQETQYF. The CDR3 bases are TGTGCCAGCAGCCTAAGGACAGGGACCAGCCAAGAGACCCAGTACTTC.

This clonotype was seen more than once but under ten times. V gene TRBV11-2 combines with J gene TRBJ2-1; tentatively, D is TRBD2 (5 bases). V lost 7 bases to trimming and J lost 2 bases, with 15 bases between them. This CDR3 contains 15 residues. From germline, CDR1 is SGHAT and CDR2 FQNNGV. CDR3 nucleotide sequence: TGTGCCAGCACCGACTTATACGGGACCTACAATGAGCAGTTCTTC. Translation: CASTDLYGTYNEQFF.